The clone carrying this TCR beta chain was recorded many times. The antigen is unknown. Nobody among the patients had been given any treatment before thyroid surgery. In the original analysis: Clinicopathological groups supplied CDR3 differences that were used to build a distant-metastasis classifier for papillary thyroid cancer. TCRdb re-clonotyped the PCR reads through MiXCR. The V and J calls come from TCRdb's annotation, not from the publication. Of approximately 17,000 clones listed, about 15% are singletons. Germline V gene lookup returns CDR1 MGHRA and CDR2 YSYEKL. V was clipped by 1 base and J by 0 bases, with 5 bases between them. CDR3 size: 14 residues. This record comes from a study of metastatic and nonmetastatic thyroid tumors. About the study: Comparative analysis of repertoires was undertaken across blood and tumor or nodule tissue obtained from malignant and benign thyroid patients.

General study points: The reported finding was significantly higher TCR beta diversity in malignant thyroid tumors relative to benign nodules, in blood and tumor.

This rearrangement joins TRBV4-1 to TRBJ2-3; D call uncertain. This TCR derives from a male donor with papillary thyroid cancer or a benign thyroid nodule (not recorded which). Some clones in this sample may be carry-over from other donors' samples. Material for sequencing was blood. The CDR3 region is CASSQVRSTDTQYF. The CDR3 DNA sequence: TGCGCCAGCAGCCAAGTTAGGAGCACAGATACGCAGTATTTT.